A single sample gave rise to the 26 T cell receptor beta chains below, sequenced in a study of cytomegalovirus exposure and HLA in healthy donors. Use of 60 Vbeta and 13 Jbeta primers characterized the PCR. TCRdb's table, derived via immunoSEQ multiplex PCR, lists solely in-frame clones and lacks some. There are about 170,000 clones in the sample; approximately 84% occur only once, and 4.8% lies in the top ten. What was sequenced was PBMCs. The receptors shown here come from a girl under 18 in good health and CMV-seropositive.

This clone was observed a few times. The chain has TRBV11-2 and TRBJ2-2; D ambiguous. The length of the CDR3 is 12 residues. Trimming removed 3 bases from V and 5 bases from J, with 4 bases in between. Germline V CDR1 and CDR2: SGHAT, FQNNGV. The CDR3 region is CASSFNTGELFF. The DNA of the CDR3 is TGTGCCAGCAGCTTCAATACCGGGGAGCTGTTTTTT.

The chain combines TRBV15 with TRBJ2-1, with 8 bases lining up with TRBD2. V lost 4 bases and J lost 9; bases outside the gene matches: 5. Germline CDR1 and CDR2: LNHNV and YYDKDF (reference sequence). This CDR3 spans 13 amino acids. The DNA for the CDR3 is TGTGCCACCAGCACGGGACTAGTCGGTGAGCAGTTCTTC. This gives the protein CATSTGLVGEQFF.

The J gene is TRBJ1-4, the V gene TRBV19; TRBD1 agrees at 8 bases. The CDR3 extends over 18 amino acids. J gave up 3 bases and V 3 bases, and 12 bases lay outside the gene matches. Germline CDR1 is LNHDA and CDR2 is SQIVND (reference sequence). CDR3 residues: CASSMGSDRVGSNEKLFF. CDR3 nucleotides: TGTGCCAGTAGTATGGGGTCGGACAGGGTAGGATCTAATGAAAAACTGTTTTTT. The variable domain in full, completed from reference TRBV19 and TRBJ1-4, reads DGGITQSPKYLFRKEGQNVTLSCEQNLNHDAMYWYRQDPGQGLRLIYYSQIVNDFQKGDIAEGYSVSREKKESFPLTVTSAQKNPTAFYLCASSMGSDRVGSNEKLFFGSGTQLSVL.

Points on this clone: This sample also contains other DNA sequences that code for the same CDR3. The chain recombines TRBV6-5 with TRBJ1-2; the match to TRBD1 covers 7 bases. This CDR3 has 15 residues. V gave up 9 bases and J gave up 5 bases; unmatched junction bases: 15. Germline CDR1 MNHEY, CDR2 SVGAGI. The CDR3 DNA reads as TGTGCCAGTAGCACACACCGGGACAGCCAGTATGGCTACACCTTC. Protein sequence: CASSTHRDSQYGYTF.

The chain is built from TRBV6-1 and TRBJ2-7, with 8 bases lining up with TRBD1. This CDR3 has 13 residues. CDR1 is MNHNS and CDR2 is SASEGT in the germline V gene. Trimming at V came to 2 bases and at J to 5 bases, leaving 2 bases not matched to a gene. The CDR3 here is CASSERTGNEQYF. The CDR3, as DNA: TGTGCCAGCAGTGAAAGGACAGGGAACGAGCAGTACTTC.

The CDR3 region has the DNA TGTGCCAGCAGCTTTCGTAGTAGCGGGGGGAATCGGAATGAGCAGTTCTTC. Translated, it gives CASSFRSSGGNRNEQFF. The gene calls are TRBV7-2 and TRBJ2-1; TRBD2 aligns across 10 bases. Germline V gene sequence: CDR1 SGHTA, CDR2 FQGNSA. V was pared by 3 bases and J by 7 bases, with 12 bases of the junction left unmatched. There are 17 residues in the CDR3. Full variable domain (rest looked up from reference TRBV7-2 and TRBJ2-1): GAGVSQSPSNKVTEKGKDVELRCDPISGHTALYWYRQSLGQGLEFLIYFQGNSAPDKSGLPSDRFSAERTGGSVSTLTIQRTQQEDSAVYLCASSFRSSGGNRNEQFFGPGTRLTVL.

The table lists this clone with a count of one. The J gene is TRBJ1-1, the V gene TRBV11-3, with D possibly TRBD1 on 5 matching bases. V lost 5 bases and J 1 base, leaving 11 bases between the germline ends. The CDR3 length is 14 residues. Germline CDR1 and CDR2: SGHNT and YENEEA. CDR3 nucleotide sequence: TGTGCCAGCAGCCACCCTACAGGGAACACTGAAGCTTTCTTT. Its protein is CASSHPTGNTEAFF.

V usage is TRBV2 and J usage is TRBJ2-7; a possible D gene is TRBD1 (6 bases). This CDR3 has 13 amino acids. Germline V CDR1 and CDR2: SNHLY, FYNNEI. V was clipped by 4 bases and J by 6 bases, with 13 bases between them. CDR3 loop: CASSVRYRVEQYF. The DNA for the CDR3 is TGTGCCAGCAGTGTAAGGTACAGGGTCGAGCAGTACTTC. The full variable domain, rest sourced from reference TRBV2 and TRBJ2-7, is EPEVTQTPSHQVTQMGQEVILRCVPISNHLYFYWYRQILGQKVEFLVSFYNNEISEKSEIFDDQFSVERPDGSNFTLKIRSTKLEDSAMYFCASSVRYRVEQYFGPGTRLTVT.

The rearrangement links TRBV27 to TRBJ1-3, with D unresolved. Looked up from germline, CDR1 is MNHEY and CDR2 is SMNVEV (reference sequence). The length of the CDR3 is 14 residues. The V end was cut by 2 bases, the J end by 0 bases, with 5 bases between. CDR3 coding DNA: TGTGCCAGCAGTTTAGGGCCCTCTGGAAACACCATATATTTT. It codes for CASSLGPSGNTIYF.

The chain uses TRBV18 and TRBJ1-2; D is possibly TRBD1 (5 bases). The germline V and J ends were trimmed by 2 bases and 3 bases, with 16 bases remaining between them. The germline V gene has CDR1 KGHSH and CDR2 LQKENI. CDR3 length: 16 amino acids. In DNA, the CDR3 is TGTGCCAGCTCACCAAATCCCAGGGTAGCGGACTATGGCTACACCTTC. This sequence encodes CASSPNPRVADYGYTF.

The J gene is TRBJ1-2, the V gene TRBV18; tentative D call: TRBD1 (5 bases). CDR3 length: 12 residues. The germline CDR1 and CDR2 sequences are KGHSH and LQKENI. V was shortened by 2 bases and J by 5 bases, with 6 bases between the two germline ends. The CDR3 loop reads CASSPRGYGYTF. For the CDR3, the DNA is TGTGCCAGCTCACCAAGGGGTTATGGCTACACCTTC.

The CDR3 loop is CASSQQRGGRYEQYF. CDR3 sequence (DNA): TGTGCCAGCAGCCAACAGCGGGGGGGAAGGTACGAGCAGTACTTC. The chain combines TRBV14 with TRBJ2-7; 10 nucleotides line up with TRBD2. With 2 bases clipped from V and 4 bases from J, the junction kept 5 bases outside the gene matches. This CDR3 is 15 amino acids long. Germline V gene data show CDR1 as SGHDN and CDR2 as FVKESK.

The J gene is TRBJ2-5, the V gene TRBV19; D may be TRBD1 (6 bases). This CDR3 has 14 amino acids. Germline V gene lookup returns CDR1 LNHDA and CDR2 SQIVND (reference sequence). With 4 bases removed from V and 7 bases from J, the gap between germline ends came to 16 bases. The CDR3 nucleotides read TGTGCCAGTAGTACTCCCCAGGGGCCTTGGACCCAGTACTTC. Protein product: CASSTPQGPWTQYF.

V is TRBV7-8 and J is TRBJ2-1; D unresolved. The ends were cut back, 6 bases at V and 5 bases at J, with 14 bases in the middle. The CDR3 is 14 amino acids. CDR1 SGHVS and CDR2 FQNEAQ come from the germline V gene. CDR3 loop: CASRRSWQDNEQFF. The CDR3 DNA sequence: TGTGCCAGCAGGAGAAGTTGGCAGGACAATGAGCAGTTCTTC.

This clone was observed a handful of times. The V and J genes are TRBV6-5 and TRBJ2-7; D is possibly TRBD1 (6 bases). The CDR3 consists of 14 residues. Deletions cut 5 bases from V and 6 bases from J, with 17 bases between. Germline V gene sequence: CDR1 MNHEY, CDR2 SVGAGI. Written as DNA, the CDR3 is TGTGCCAGCAGTCCTCGACCAGACAGGAGCGAGCAGTACTTC. It translates to CASSPRPDRSEQYF.

The genes are TRBV29-1 and TRBJ2-1; D is undetermined. V dropped 1 base and J dropped 4 bases, with 5 bases sitting between them. Germline lookup yields CDR1 SQVTM and CDR2 ANQGSEA. CDR3 length equals 12 residues. CDR3 bases: TGCAGCGTTGAAGCCAGATACAATGAGCAGTTCTTC. Protein sequence: CSVEARYNEQFF.

The DNA for the CDR3 is TGTGCCTGGAGTTCCCGGAGGGGAAATCAGCCCCAGCATTTT. It encodes CAWSSRRGNQPQHF. V is TRBV30 and J is TRBJ1-5; a possible D gene is TRBD1 (5 bases). CDR1 is GTSNPN and CDR2 is SVGIG in the germline V gene (reference sequence). This CDR3 is 14 amino acids long. V dropped 2 bases and J dropped 4 bases, with 12 bases sitting between them.

This clone was detected only a few times. The chain couples TRBV4-1 to TRBJ2-5, with 11 bases matching TRBD2. From germline, CDR1 is MGHRA and CDR2 YSYEKL. This CDR3 comprises 17 residues. After removal of 1 base from V and 4 bases from J, the junction contained 8 bases not matched to a gene. CDR3 nucleotides: TGCGCCAGCAGCCAAGGGCTAGCGGGGGGTACGAGAGAGACCCAGTACTTC. It encodes CASSQGLAGGTRETQYF.

V is TRBV6-1 and J is TRBJ2-1; TRBD1 agrees at 8 bases. V gave up 2 bases and J gave up 6 bases; unmatched junction bases: 9. This CDR3 has 16 residues. From germline, CDR1 is MNHNS and CDR2 SASEGT. For the CDR3, the DNA is TGTGCCAGCAGTGAATCTCCGAGACAGGGGTTCAATGAGCAGTTCTTC. Amino acids: CASSESPRQGFNEQFF.

V and J are TRBV5-1 and TRBJ1-4; D unresolved. The CDR3 loop spans 13 amino acids. Germline V lookup: CDR1 SGHRS, CDR2 YFSETQ. The V end was cut by 0 bases, the J end by 7 bases, with 7 bases between. CDR3 loop: CASSLAPGEKLFF. In DNA, the CDR3 is TGCGCCAGCAGCTTGGCTCCGGGTGAAAAACTGTTTTTT.

The rearrangement links TRBV25-1 to TRBJ1-2, with TRBD1 as a possible D gene (5 bases). Germline CDR1 is MGHDK and CDR2 is SYGVNS. Trimming stripped 5 bases from V and 8 bases from J, with 21 bases between. The CDR3 sequence is 15 residues long. The CDR3 here is CASSLSGGVSRGYTF. In DNA, the CDR3 is TGTGCCAGCAGTCTTAGTGGGGGGGTCTCTAGGGGCTACACCTTC.

CDR3 nucleotide sequence: TGTGCCAGCAGCTTGCCCGGGGTTAACTATGGCTACACCTTC. Protein sequence: CASSLPGVNYGYTF. The J gene is TRBJ1-2, the V gene TRBV7-9, with no clear D. The CDR3 consists of 14 residues. Germline CDR1 and CDR2: SEHNR and FQNEAQ (reference sequence). Trimming stripped 3 bases from V and 1 base from J, with 9 bases between. The variable domain in full, with the rest retrieved from reference TRBV7-9 and TRBJ1-2, is DTGVSQNPRHKITKRGQNVTFRCDPISEHNRLYWYRQTLGQGPEFLTYFQNEAQLEKSRLLSDRFSAERPKGSFSTLEIQRTEQGDSAMYLCASSLPGVNYGYTFGSGTRLTVV.

This clone was seen just once. This rearrangement joins TRBV10-3 to TRBJ2-1; TRBD2 is a possible D gene (6 bases). The CDR3 extends over 18 amino acids. The V and J ends lost 4 bases and 2 bases respectively, with 21 bases between them. Germline CDR1 and CDR2: ENHRY and SYGVKD. CDR3 coding DNA: TGTGCCATCAGTGGGAGTTTGTCGTGGGGGGTAACCTACAATGAGCAGTTCTTC. This sequence encodes CAISGSLSWGVTYNEQFF.

The V and J genes are TRBV5-1 and TRBJ1-1; 8 nucleotides align to TRBD1. The CDR3 contains 14 residues. V was pared by 4 bases and J by 1 base, with 3 bases of the junction left unmatched. The V gene's germline CDR1 is SGHRS and CDR2 YFSETQ. This CDR3 is CASSHGQGNTEAFF. The CDR3 nucleotides are TGCGCCAGCAGCCACGGACAGGGGAACACTGAAGCTTTCTTT.

This clone was observed a single time. The J gene is TRBJ1-2, the V gene TRBV27, with a tentative D call TRBD1 (5 bases). The length of the CDR3 is 12 residues. The germline CDR1 and CDR2 sequences are MNHEY and SMNVEV (reference sequence). V was shortened by 8 bases and J by 4 bases, with 11 bases between the two germline ends. Here the CDR3 reads CASGGGGYGYTF. CDR3 nucleotide sequence: TGTGCCAGCGGGGGGGGAGGCTATGGCTACACCTTC.

The chain joins TRBV5-8 to TRBJ2-6; D uncertain. CDR1 and CDR2 (germline): SGHTS, YDEGEE. This CDR3 is built from 16 residues. The V and J ends lost 5 bases and 0 bases respectively, with 12 bases between them. CDR3: CASSHTVFSGANVLTF. Here the CDR3 DNA reads TGTGCCAGCAGTCATACAGTTTTCTCTGGGGCCAACGTCCTGACTTTC.